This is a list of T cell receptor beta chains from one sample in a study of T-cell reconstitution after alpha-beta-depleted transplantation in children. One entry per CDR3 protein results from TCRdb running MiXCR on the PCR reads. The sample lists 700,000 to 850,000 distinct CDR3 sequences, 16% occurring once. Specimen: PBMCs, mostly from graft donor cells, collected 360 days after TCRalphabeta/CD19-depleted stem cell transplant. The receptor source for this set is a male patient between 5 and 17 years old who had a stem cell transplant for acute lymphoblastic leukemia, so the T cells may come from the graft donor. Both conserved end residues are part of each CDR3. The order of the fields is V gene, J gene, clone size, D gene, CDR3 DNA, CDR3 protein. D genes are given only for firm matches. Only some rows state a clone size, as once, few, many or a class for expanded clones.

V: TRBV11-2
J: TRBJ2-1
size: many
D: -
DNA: TGTGCCAGCAGCTTATGGCAGGGTACCTACAATGAGCAGTTCTTC
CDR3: CASSLWQGTYNEQFF

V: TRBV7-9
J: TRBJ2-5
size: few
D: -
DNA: TGTGCCAGCAGCTTGATCGCTCAGACCCAGTACTTC
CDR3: CASSLIAQTQYF

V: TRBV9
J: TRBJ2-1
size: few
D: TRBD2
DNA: TGTGCCAGCAGCAGTGGACTAGCTAACAATGAGCAGTTCTTC
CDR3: CASSSGLANNEQFF

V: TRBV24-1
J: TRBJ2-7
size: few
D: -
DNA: TGTGCCACCAGTGATGCGAGCTCCTACGAGCAGTACTTC
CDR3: CATSDASSYEQYF

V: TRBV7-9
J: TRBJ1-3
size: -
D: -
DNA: TGTGCCAGCAGCACACAGGGTAACACCATATATTTT
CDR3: CASSTQGNTIYF

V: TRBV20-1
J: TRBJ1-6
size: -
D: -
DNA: TGCAGTGCTACCCCCGGGACCGATAATTCACCCCTCCACTTT
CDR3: CSATPGTDNSPLHF

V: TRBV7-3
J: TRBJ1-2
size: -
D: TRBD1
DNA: TGTGCCAGCAGCTTAAGCCCGGACAGGAAAAACCTCTATGGCTACACCTTC
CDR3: CASSLSPDRKNLYGYTF

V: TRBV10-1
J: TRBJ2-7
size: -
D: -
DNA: TGCGCCAGCAGTGAACCAGGCTTCTACGAGCAGTACTTC
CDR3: CASSEPGFYEQYF

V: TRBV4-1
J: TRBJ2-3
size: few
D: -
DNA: TGCGCCAGCAGCCAAGGGGATAGCGTAAGCACAGATACGCAGTATTTT
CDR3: CASSQGDSVSTDTQYF

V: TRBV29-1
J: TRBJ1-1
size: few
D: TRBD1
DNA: TGCAGCGGGGGGGTAGACAGGGGTTTTCGGAACACTGAAGCTTTCTTT
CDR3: CSGGVDRGFRNTEAFF

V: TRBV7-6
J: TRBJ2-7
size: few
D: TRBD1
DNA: TGTGCCAGCAGCTTAGCGGGACAGTTCAACTTTTACGAGCAGTACTTC
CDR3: CASSLAGQFNFYEQYF

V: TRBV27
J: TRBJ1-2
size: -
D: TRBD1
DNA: TGTGCCAGCAGTTCAGGACAGGGTCGGGTCGCTGGCTACACCTTC
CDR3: CASSSGQGRVAGYTF

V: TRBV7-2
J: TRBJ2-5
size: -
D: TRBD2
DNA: TGTGCCAGCAGCTTAGGCGGTCTAGCGGGAGTAGAGACCCAGTACTTC
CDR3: CASSLGGLAGVETQYF

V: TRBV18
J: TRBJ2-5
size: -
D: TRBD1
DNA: TGTGCCAGCTCTCCGAACAGGGGCTTGGAGACCCAGTACTTC
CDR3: CASSPNRGLETQYF

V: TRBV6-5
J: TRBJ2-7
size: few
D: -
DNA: TGTGCCAGCAGCTCCTTATGGGGGAGGAGCTCCTACGAGCAGTACTTC
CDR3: CASSSLWGRSSYEQYF

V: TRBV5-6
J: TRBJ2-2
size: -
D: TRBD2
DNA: TGTGCCAGCAGCTTGCCAGCGGGAGTTTCTGGGGCAACCCGGAACACCGGGGAGCTGTTTTTT
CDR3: CASSLPAGVSGATRNTGELFF

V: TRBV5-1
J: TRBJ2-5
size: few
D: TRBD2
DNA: TGCGCCAGCAGCAAGACTAGCGGGAGTTGGGAGACCCAGTACTTC
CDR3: CASSKTSGSWETQYF

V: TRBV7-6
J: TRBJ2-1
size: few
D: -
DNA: TGTGCCAGCAGCTTACACCCCTACAATGAGCAGTTCTTC
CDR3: CASSLHPYNEQFF

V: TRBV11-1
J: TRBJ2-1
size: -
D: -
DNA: TGTGCCAGCAGCTTACTGGTGGCCCCCTACAATGAGCAGTTCTTC
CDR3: CASSLLVAPYNEQFF

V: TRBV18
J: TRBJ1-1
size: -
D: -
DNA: TGTGCCAGCTCACCACCCGTTTCAGAAGCTTTCTTT
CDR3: CASSPPVSEAFF

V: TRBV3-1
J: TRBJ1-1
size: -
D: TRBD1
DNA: TGTGCCAGCAGCCTCCCGGGACAGGGAAGTGGGCAAGCTTTCTTT
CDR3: CASSLPGQGSGQAFF

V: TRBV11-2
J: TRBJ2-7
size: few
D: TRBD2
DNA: TGTGCCAGCAGGTTCGGGAGGGCCTCCTCCTACGAGCAGTACTTC
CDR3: CASRFGRASSYEQYF

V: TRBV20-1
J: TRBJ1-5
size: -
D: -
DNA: TGCAGTGCTAGAGATATAAGCAATCAGCCCCAGCATTTT
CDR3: CSARDISNQPQHF

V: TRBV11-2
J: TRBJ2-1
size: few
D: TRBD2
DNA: TGTGCCAGCAGCTTACTAGCGGGAGGGGCGAGCTCCTACAATGAGCAGTTCTTC
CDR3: CASSLLAGGASSYNEQFF

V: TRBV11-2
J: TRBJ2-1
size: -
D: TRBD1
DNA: TGTGCCAGCAGCTTAGGTTGGGGACAGGGGGCCTCCTACAATGAGCAGTTCTTC
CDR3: CASSLGWGQGASYNEQFF

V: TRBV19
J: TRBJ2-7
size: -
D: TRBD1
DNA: TGTGCCAGTACCGCGACAGGGGGCTCCTACGAGCAGTACTTC
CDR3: CASTATGGSYEQYF

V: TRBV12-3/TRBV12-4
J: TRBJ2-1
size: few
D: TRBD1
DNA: TGTGCCAGCACTAGGGACAGGGGTTCTTACAATGAGCAGTTCTTC
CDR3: CASTRDRGSYNEQFF

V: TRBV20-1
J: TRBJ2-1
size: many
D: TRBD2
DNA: TGCAGTGCTCGGACTAGCGGGAGCGTCGATGAGCAGTTCTTC
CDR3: CSARTSGSVDEQFF

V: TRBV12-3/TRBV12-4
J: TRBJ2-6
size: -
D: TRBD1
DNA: TGTGCCAGCAGTAAAGGACAGGGTGGTCTATTTGGGGCCAACGTCCTGACTTTC
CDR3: CASSKGQGGLFGANVLTF

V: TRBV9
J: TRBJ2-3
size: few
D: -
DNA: TGTGCCAGCAGCGTAGAAGAGGGGCGGAGGAGCACAGATACGCAGTATTTT
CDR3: CASSVEEGRRSTDTQYF

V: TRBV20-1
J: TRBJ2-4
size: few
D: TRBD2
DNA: TGCAGTGCTTTTAGCGGGGAGAAGGACATTCAGTACTTC
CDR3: CSAFSGEKDIQYF

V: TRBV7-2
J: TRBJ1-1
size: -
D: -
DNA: TGTGCCAGCAGCCCCACACGGTACACTGAAGCTTTCTTT
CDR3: CASSPTRYTEAFF

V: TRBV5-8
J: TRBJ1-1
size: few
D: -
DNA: TGTGCCAGCAGCCATGGGAATCATGGGACTGAAGCTTTCTTT
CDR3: CASSHGNHGTEAFF

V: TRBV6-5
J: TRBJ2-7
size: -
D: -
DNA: TGTGCCAGCAGTTACGGGGATAGCGGCTACGAGCAGTACTTC
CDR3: CASSYGDSGYEQYF

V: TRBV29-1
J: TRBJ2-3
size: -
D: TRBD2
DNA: TGCAGCGTACCGGGACTAGCGGGAGCCCCCGGTAGCACAGATACGCAGTATTTT
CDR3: CSVPGLAGAPGSTDTQYF

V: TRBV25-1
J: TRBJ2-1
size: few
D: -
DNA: TGTGCCAGCAGTGAATTTGCAGAGCTGCGTTACAATGAGCAGTTCTTC
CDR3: CASSEFAELRYNEQFF

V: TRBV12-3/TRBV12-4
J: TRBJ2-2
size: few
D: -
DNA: TGTGCCAGCAGTTTATCAGGGGCAGACGGGGAGCTGTTTTTT
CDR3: CASSLSGADGELFF

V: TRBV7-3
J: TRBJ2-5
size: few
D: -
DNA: TGTGCCAGCAGCCTTAACGGCCAGGGGTTACAAGAGACCCAGTACTTC
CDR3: CASSLNGQGLQETQYF

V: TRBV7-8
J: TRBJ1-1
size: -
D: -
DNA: TGTGCCAGCAGTTCCTATTCGGCGGGGAACACTGAAGCTTTCTTT
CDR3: CASSSYSAGNTEAFF

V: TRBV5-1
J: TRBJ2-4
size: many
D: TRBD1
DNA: TGCGCCAGCAGCGCGTGGACAGGGGTGTACATTCAGTACTTC
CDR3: CASSAWTGVYIQYF

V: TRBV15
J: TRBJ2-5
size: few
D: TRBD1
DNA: TGTGCCACCAGCAGAGATCTCCGTGGGACAGGGGGACAAGAGACCCAGTACTTC
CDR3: CATSRDLRGTGGQETQYF

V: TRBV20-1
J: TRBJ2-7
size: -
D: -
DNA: TGCAGTGCTATCGACTATCCTTACGAGCAGTACTTC
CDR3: CSAIDYPYEQYF

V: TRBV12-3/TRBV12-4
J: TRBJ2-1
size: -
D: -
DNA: TGTGCCAGCACCCTTCGGACAGCCCCTGGTGAGCAGTTCTTC
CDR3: CASTLRTAPGEQFF

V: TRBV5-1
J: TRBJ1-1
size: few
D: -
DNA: TGCGCCAGCAGCTTGGAGGCCTCTCGGGCTTTCTTT
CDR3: CASSLEASRAFF

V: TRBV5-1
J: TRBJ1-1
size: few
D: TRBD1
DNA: TGCGCCAGCAGCTCAACTACAGGGGTGGTGAACACTGAAGCTTTCTTT
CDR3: CASSSTTGVVNTEAFF

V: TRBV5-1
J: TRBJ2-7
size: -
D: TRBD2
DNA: TGCGCCAGCAGCTTGAGGGGAGCGGGAGCGAGGTACGAGCAGTACTTC
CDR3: CASSLRGAGARYEQYF

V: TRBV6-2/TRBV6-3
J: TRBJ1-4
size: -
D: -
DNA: TGTGCCAGCAGCCCCTCTACACGGATCGGCGAAAAACTGTTTTTT
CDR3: CASSPSTRIGEKLFF

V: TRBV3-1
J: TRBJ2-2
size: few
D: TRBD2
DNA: TGTGCCAGCAGCCAAGATCGGGAGGCATCCACCGGGGAGCTGTTTTTT
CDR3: CASSQDREASTGELFF

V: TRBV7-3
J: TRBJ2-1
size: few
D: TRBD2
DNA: TGTGCCAGCAGCGGTATAGCGGGAAGCTCCTACAATGAGCAGTTCTTC
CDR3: CASSGIAGSSYNEQFF

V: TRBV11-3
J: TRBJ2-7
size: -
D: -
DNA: TGTGCCAGCAGCTTAGAAGGTAGCGGTATCTACGAGCAGTACTTC
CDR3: CASSLEGSGIYEQYF

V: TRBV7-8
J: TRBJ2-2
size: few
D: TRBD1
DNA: TGTGCCAGCAGCACCGGGACAGGGAGGTTAGGAGGGGAGCTGTTTTTT
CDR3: CASSTGTGRLGGELFF

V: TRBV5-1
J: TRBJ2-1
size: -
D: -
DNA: TGCGCCAGCAGCTTGACCACTGGAAGCTCCTACAATGAGCAGTTCTTC
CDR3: CASSLTTGSSYNEQFF

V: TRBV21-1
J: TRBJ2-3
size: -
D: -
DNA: TGTGCCAGCAGCAAAGTAGCCTATCTAGCGGGAGCCACAGATACGCAGTATTTT
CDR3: CASSKVAYLAGATDTQYF

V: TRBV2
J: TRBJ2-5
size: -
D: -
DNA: TGTGCCAGCAGTGAAGCGAACTACCAAGAGACCCAGTACTTC
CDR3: CASSEANYQETQYF

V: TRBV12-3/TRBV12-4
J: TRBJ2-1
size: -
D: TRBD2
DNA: TGTGCCAGCAGGGGACTAGCGGGAGTCGGTGAGCAGTTCTTC
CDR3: CASRGLAGVGEQFF

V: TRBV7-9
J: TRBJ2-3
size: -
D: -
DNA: TGTGCCAGCAGGCCTCCTAGGGGCGCCACGGCAGATACGCAGTATTTT
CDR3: CASRPPRGATADTQYF

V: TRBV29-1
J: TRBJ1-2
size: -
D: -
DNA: TGCAGCGCAAACGGGGGCCGGGGCTATGGCTACACCTTC
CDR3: CSANGGRGYGYTF

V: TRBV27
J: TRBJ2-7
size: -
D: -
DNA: TGTGCCAGCAGTACTGGGGGGAGAGTCTACGAGCAGTACTTC
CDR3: CASSTGGRVYEQYF

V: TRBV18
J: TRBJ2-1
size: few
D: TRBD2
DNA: TGTGCCAGCTCACCACGGAGCGGGAGTGGGAATGAGCAGTTCTTC
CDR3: CASSPRSGSGNEQFF

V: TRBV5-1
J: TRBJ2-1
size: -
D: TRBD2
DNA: TGCGCCAGCAGCCCCTCTCAAGCGGGAGGGGGCAATGAGCAGTTCTTC
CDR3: CASSPSQAGGGNEQFF